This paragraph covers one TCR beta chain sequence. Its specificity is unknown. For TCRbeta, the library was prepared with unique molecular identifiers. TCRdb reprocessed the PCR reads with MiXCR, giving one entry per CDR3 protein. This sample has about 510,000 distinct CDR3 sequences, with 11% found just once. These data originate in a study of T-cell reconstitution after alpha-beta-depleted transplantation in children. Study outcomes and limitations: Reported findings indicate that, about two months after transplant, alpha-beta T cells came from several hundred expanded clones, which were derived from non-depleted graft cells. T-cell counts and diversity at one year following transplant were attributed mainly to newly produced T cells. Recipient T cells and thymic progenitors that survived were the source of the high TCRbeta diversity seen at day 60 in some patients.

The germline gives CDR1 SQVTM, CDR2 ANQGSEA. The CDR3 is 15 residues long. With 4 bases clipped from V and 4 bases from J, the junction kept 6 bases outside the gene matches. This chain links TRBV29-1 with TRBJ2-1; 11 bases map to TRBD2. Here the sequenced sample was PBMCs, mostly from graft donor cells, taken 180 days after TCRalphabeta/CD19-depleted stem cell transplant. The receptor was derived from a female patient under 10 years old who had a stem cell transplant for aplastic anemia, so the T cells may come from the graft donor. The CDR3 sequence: CSVVMTSGDYNEQFF. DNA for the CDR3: TGCAGCGTTGTGATGACTAGCGGGGATTACAATGAGCAGTTCTTC.